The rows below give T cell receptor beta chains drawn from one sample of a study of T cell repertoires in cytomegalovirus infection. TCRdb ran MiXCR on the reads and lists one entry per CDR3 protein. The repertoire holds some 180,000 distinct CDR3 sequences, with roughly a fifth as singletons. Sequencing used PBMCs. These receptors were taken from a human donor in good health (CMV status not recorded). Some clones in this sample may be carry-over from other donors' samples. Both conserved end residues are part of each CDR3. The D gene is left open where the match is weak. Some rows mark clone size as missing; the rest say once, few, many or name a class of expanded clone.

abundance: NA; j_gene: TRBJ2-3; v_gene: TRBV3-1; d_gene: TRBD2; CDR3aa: CASSQGLANTQYF; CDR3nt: TGTGCCAGCAGCCAAGGACTAGCAAATACGCAGTATTTT
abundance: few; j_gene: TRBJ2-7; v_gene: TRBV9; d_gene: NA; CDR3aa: CASSVRGNGGEQYF; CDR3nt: TGTGCCAGCAGCGTTAGGGGGAACGGGGGCGAGCAGTACTTC
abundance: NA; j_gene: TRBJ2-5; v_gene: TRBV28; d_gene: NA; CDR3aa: CASSLGPTERQYF; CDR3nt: TGTGCCAGCAGTTTGGGTCCAACAGAGAGGCAGTACTTC
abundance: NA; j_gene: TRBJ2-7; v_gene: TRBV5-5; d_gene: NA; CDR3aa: CASSPPGASGYEQYF; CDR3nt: TGTGCCAGCAGCCCTCCCGGAGCATCCGGATACGAGCAGTACTTC
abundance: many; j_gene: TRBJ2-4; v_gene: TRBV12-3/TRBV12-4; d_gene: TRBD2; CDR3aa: CASSPTSGSGLAKNIQYF; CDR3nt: TGTGCCAGCAGTCCAACTAGCGGGAGTGGGCTAGCCAAAAACATTCAGTACTTC
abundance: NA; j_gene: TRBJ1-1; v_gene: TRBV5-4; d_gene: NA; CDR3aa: CASSLEWAEAFF; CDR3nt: TGTGCCAGCAGCTTGGAATGGGCTGAAGCTTTCTTT
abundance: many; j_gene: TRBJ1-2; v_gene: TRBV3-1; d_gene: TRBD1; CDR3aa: CASSQDGGGAYGYTF; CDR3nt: TGTGCCAGCAGCCAAGATGGAGGGGGCGCCTATGGCTACACCTTC
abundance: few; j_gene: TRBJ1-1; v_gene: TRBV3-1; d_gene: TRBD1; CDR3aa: CASSHGSRGRGGNTEAFF; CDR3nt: TGTGCCAGCAGCCACGGCTCGCGGGGGAGAGGGGGCAACACTGAAGCTTTCTTT
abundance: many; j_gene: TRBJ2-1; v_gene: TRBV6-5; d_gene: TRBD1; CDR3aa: CASRTGQGFNNEQFF; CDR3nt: TGTGCCAGCAGGACCGGACAGGGGTTTAACAATGAGCAGTTCTTC
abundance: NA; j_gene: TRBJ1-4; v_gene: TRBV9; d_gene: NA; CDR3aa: CASSPGQTYSTNEKLFF; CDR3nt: TGTGCCAGCAGCCCAGGACAGACATACTCAACTAATGAAAAACTGTTTTTT
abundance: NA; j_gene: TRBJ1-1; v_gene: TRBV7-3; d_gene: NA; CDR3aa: CASSLDRLVTEAFF; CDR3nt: TGTGCCAGCAGCTTGGACCGATTGGTGACTGAAGCTTTCTTT
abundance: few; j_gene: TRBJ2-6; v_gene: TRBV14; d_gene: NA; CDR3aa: CASSQLILRTSGANVLTF; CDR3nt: TGTGCCAGCAGCCAACTCATCCTTAGGACTTCTGGGGCCAACGTCCTGACTTTC
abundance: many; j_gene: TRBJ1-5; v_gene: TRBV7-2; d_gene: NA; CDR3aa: CASSQRVGGYNQPQHF; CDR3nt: TGTGCCAGCAGCCAGAGGGTGGGGGGCTACAATCAGCCCCAGCATTTT
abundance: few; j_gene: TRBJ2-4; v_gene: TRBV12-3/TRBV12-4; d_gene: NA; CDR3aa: CASSLNRDVIQYF; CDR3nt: TGTGCCAGCAGTTTGAACAGGGATGTCATTCAGTACTTC
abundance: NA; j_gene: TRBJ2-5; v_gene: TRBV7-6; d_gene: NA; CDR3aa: CASSLVGDLQALQETQYF; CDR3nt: TGTGCCAGCAGCTTAGTCGGTGATCTACAGGCCCTACAAGAGACCCAGTACTTC
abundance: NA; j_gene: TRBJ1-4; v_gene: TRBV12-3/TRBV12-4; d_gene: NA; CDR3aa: CASRRATPRADATNEKLFF; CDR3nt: TGTGCCAGCAGGCGAGCCACCCCTAGGGCAGACGCAACTAATGAAAAACTGTTTTTT
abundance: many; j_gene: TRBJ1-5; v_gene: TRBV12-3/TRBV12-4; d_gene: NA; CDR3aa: CASRTNNQPQHF; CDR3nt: TGTGCCAGCAGGACGAATAATCAGCCCCAGCATTTT
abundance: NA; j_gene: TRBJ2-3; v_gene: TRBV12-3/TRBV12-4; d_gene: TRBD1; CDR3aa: CASSFGTGIDTQYF; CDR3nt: TGTGCCAGCAGTTTTGGGACAGGGATAGATACGCAGTATTTT
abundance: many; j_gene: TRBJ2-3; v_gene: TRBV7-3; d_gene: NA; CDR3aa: CASSLTPFYSEADTQYF; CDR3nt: TGTGCCAGCAGCTTAACCCCTTTTTATAGCGAGGCAGATACGCAGTATTTT
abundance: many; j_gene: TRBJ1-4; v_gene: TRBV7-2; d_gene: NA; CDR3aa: CASTLGQANEKLFF; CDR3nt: TGTGCCAGCACCTTGGGGCAGGCAAATGAAAAACTGTTTTTT
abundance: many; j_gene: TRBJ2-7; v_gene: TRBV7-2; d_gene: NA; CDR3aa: CASSLDVAEQYF; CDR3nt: TGTGCCAGCAGCTTAGACGTGGCGGAGCAGTACTTC
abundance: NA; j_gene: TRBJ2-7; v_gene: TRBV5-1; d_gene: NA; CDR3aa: CASSLLGPTYEQYF; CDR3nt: TGCGCCAGCAGCTTGCTGGGACCAACCTACGAGCAGTACTTC
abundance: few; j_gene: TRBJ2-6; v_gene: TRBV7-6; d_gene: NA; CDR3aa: CASSLVPPVSGANVLTF; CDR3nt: TGTGCCAGCAGCTTAGTACCCCCAGTCTCTGGGGCCAACGTCCTGACTTTC
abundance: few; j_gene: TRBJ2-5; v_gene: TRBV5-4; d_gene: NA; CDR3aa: CASSLDREKETQYF; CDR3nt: TGTGCCAGCAGTCTCGACCGGGAAAAAGAGACCCAGTACTTC